One sample yielded the 25 T cell receptor beta chains listed below, sequenced in a study of blood T cells in healthy people across ages (dated by TCRdb to the mid-2010s). Receptor amplification or capture employed 5' RACE. Sequenced using an Illumina HiSeq 2500. A second PCR of about 6 to 11 cycles was performed with a sample-barcoded 5' primer and a J-beta primer mix. TCRdb reran the public reads through fastp at Q25 and MiXCR, keeping productive beta chains. Rows matching on CDR3 protein sequence are summarized as one entry with the most common DNA and genes. This sample lists about 970,000 distinct CDR3 sequences; approximately 50% were detected once. Roughly a fifth of the sample goes to the ten largest clones. The sample consisted of blood. The receptors come from a woman aged 55-69 years in good health.

This chain connects TRBV7-8 to TRBJ2-7; 8 bases align to TRBD2. The germline gives CDR1 SGHVS, CDR2 FQNEAQ. The CDR3 totals 14 residues. Germline trimming cut 1 base from V and 5 bases from J; bases unmatched to any gene: 4. The CDR3, as DNA: TGTGCCAGCAGCTTAGGCGGGAGGTTCAACGAGCAGTACTTC. Protein: CASSLGGRFNEQYF.

V usage is TRBV20-1 and J usage is TRBJ1-5; possible D gene TRBD1, 5 bases. The CDR3 extends over 17 amino acids. The V end lost 3 bases, the J end lost 1 base, and 19 bases lay between the germline ends. Germline lookup yields CDR1 DFQATT and CDR2 SNEGSKA (reference sequence). The CDR3 DNA reads as TGCAGTGCTAGGGGGGAGGGCCCGATTGAAAGCAATCAGCCCCAGCATTTT. This translates into CSARGEGPIESNQPQHF.

The rearrangement uses TRBV5-6 and TRBJ2-3, with D tentatively TRBD2 (5 bases). Deletions cut 0 bases from V and 1 base from J, with 12 bases between. This CDR3 spans 16 amino acids. Germline V lookup: CDR1 SGHDT, CDR2 YYEEEE. The CDR3 loop reads CASSLVPGWGTDTQYF. DNA for the CDR3: TGTGCCAGCAGCTTGGTCCCGGGGTGGGGCACAGATACGCAGTATTTT.

This clonotype was detected only a few times. This chain uses TRBV4-3 with TRBJ2-3, with 8 bases lining up with TRBD2. This CDR3 is 16 amino acids long. V dropped 1 base and J dropped 10; count of bases not matched to a gene: 13. Germline-derived CDR1 and CDR2 are LGHNA and YSLEER. The CDR3 sequence: CASSQVSGRAVEPQYF. As DNA, the CDR3 is TGCGCCAGCAGCCAAGTGTCCGGGAGGGCCGTTGAGCCGCAGTATTTT.

The V and J genes are TRBV6-1 and TRBJ2-4; 7 nucleotides match TRBD1. Trimming removed 6 bases from V and 6 bases from J; junction bases left unmatched: 8. The V gene's germline CDR1 is MNHNS and CDR2 SASEGT. The CDR3 totals 14 residues. CDR3 sequence reads: CASRGTARGNIQYF. The CDR3, as DNA: TGTGCCAGCAGGGGGACAGCGAGGGGAAACATTCAGTACTTC.

This clonotype was detected a few times. Given a much more abundant clone one base away, this may be a read error. The chain combines TRBV5-1 with TRBJ2-1, with D unresolved. V was cut by 0 bases and J by 6 bases, with 7 bases left in between. The CDR3 has 13 residues. In germline, CDR1 is SGHRS, CDR2 YFSETQ. The DNA of the CDR3 is TGCGCCAGCAGCTTGGTCCTCAGCAATGAGCAGTTCTTC. Translating gives CASSLVLSNEQFF.

The rearrangement joins TRBV20-1 to TRBJ2-5, with 14 bases matching TRBD2. Germline trimming cut 1 base from V and 11 bases from J; bases unmatched to any gene: 9. There are 15 residues in the CDR3. Germline values: CDR1 DFQATT, CDR2 SNEGSKA (reference sequence). CDR3: CSARGLAGGEEEQYF. Here the CDR3 DNA reads TGCAGTGCTAGAGGACTAGCGGGAGGGGAAGAGGAGCAGTACTTC.

A few counts support this clonotype. The chain uses TRBV29-1 and TRBJ2-1; 11 bases map to TRBD2. The CDR3 is 16 amino acids. Germline CDR1 reads SQVTM; CDR2 reads ANQGSEA. J was trimmed by 9 bases and V by 7 bases; bases with no gene match: 17. The CDR3 DNA reads as TGCAGCGCCGGCCCCCCCATTAGCGGGAGGGCCGGTGAGCAGTTCTTC. Translation gives CSAGPPISGRAGEQFF.

Comments on this clonotype: Sequence at one end of the junction differs from germline and may be a read error. The CDR3 sequence: CSAPWPRYEQYF. The CDR3 coding sequence is TGCAGTGCTCCCTGGCCCCGGTACGAGCAGTACTTT. The J gene is TRBJ2-7, the V gene TRBV20-1, with unresolved D. Germline V gene sequence: CDR1 DFQATT, CDR2 SNEGSKA (reference sequence). The CDR3 loop spans 12 amino acids.

With regard to this clonotype: Relative to the germline gene, one junction end is altered; a read error may explain this. This chain uses TRBV25-1 with TRBJ2-7, with 10 nucleotides matching TRBD2. The DNA end is a closer match to TRBJ2-5, so the J assignment may be wrong. The CDR3 sequence is 17 residues long. The V gene's germline CDR1 is MGHDK and CDR2 SYGVNS. CDR3 sequence (DNA): TGTGCCAACAGTGAATTGAGAAGCGGGAGGGTGATAGAGACCCAGTACTTC. Its translation: CANSELRSGRVIETQYF.

The chain is built from TRBV12-3 or TRBV12-4 and TRBJ2-7, with D possibly TRBD2 on 6 matching bases. There are 13 residues in the CDR3. V dropped 5 bases and J dropped 2 bases, with 10 bases sitting between them. The chain's CDR3 is CASSGEAAYEQYF. The CDR3 bases are TGTGCCAGCAGTGGGGAGGCTGCCTACGAGCAGTACTTC.

The chain couples TRBV3-1 to TRBJ2-7; 8 bases match TRBD2. The J segment lost 5 bases and the V segment lost 1 base, leaving 7 bases of the junction unmatched. Germline V gene lookup returns CDR1 LGHDT and CDR2 YNNKEL (reference sequence). The CDR3 consists of 15 residues. The CDR3, as DNA: TGTGCCAGCAGCCAAGGAGCGGGAGAAACCCACGAGCAGTACTTC. Translated, it gives CASSQGAGETHEQYF.

The chain couples TRBV4-2 to TRBJ1-2, with 7 bases lining up with TRBD1. Germline V CDR1 and CDR2: LGHNA, YNFKEQ. The ends lost 4 bases at V and 3 bases at J; junction bases unmatched: 5. CDR3 length equals 14 residues. The chain's CDR3 is CASSRTGEDYGYTF. In nucleotides, the CDR3 is TGTGCCAGCAGCCGAACAGGGGAGGACTATGGCTACACCTTC.

This clonotype was recorded a few times. The rearrangement links TRBV4-3 to TRBJ2-7, with D hard to call. Trimming pared 4 bases from V and 3 bases from J, leaving 10 bases between. The CDR3 loop spans 13 amino acids. Germline assignment: CDR1 LGHNA and CDR2 YSLEER. The CDR3: CASSRVQDYEQYF. The CDR3 DNA reads as TGCGCCAGCAGCCGGGTCCAGGACTACGAGCAGTACTTC.

The CDR3 reads CASSLVGGVGNEQFF. The CDR3 coding sequence is TGTGCCAGCAGTTTAGTAGGGGGAGTGGGGAATGAGCAGTTCTTC. The rearrangement uses TRBV12-3 or TRBV12-4 and TRBJ2-1, with a weak D call TRBD1 (6 bases). V was clipped by 1 base and J by 7 bases, with 14 bases between them. The length of the CDR3 is 15 residues.

This clonotype was counted between two and nine times. For the CDR3, the DNA is TGTGCCAGCAGTTTTGAGGCTAGCACAGATACGCAGTATTTT. This encodes CASSFEASTDTQYF. The V and J genes are TRBV12-3 or TRBV12-4 and TRBJ2-3; D call uncertain. Trimming took 3 bases from V and 0 from J, leaving 7 bases between them. The length of the CDR3 is 14 residues.

This clonotype was counted a few times. The CDR3 bases are TGTGCCAGCAGCCAAACGACACTACCCACGAAGGGCTACACCTTC. Translated, it gives CASSQTTLPTKGYTF. The rearrangement joins TRBV3-1 to TRBJ1-2; D remains unclear. Per the germline V gene, CDR1 is LGHDT and CDR2 is YNNKEL (reference sequence). Trimming took off 2 bases at V and 8 bases at J, with 18 bases between the two ends. This CDR3 comprises 15 residues.

The chain is built from TRBV20-1 and TRBJ2-3; 9 nucleotides line up with TRBD2. The ends lost 5 bases at V and 0 bases at J; junction bases unmatched: 6. CDR1 DFQATT and CDR2 SNEGSKA come from the germline V gene (reference sequence). This CDR3 contains 15 residues. The CDR3 region is CSALSGSQSTDTQYF. CDR3 coding DNA: TGCAGTGCTCTTAGCGGGAGTCAGAGCACAGATACGCAGTATTTT.

The chain carries TRBV20-1 and TRBJ2-1, with no clear D. TRBJ2-7 matches the DNA end more closely, so the J call is doubtful. CDR3 length equals 11 residues. Looked up from germline, CDR1 is DFQATT and CDR2 is SNEGSKA (reference sequence). The CDR3: CSFDSYNEQYF. The CDR3 DNA follows: TGCAGCTTCGACTCCTACAATGAGCAGTACTTC.

This clonotype was counted only a few times. The CDR3 DNA follows: TGTGCCAGCAGTTACACACAGGGGGTGGGGGAGACCCAGTACTTC. Translated, it gives CASSYTQGVGETQYF. V usage is TRBV6-5 and J usage is TRBJ2-5; TRBD1 matches 8 bases. The germline CDR1 and CDR2 sequences are MNHEY and SVGAGI. CDR3 length: 15 amino acids. V shed 2 bases, J shed 5 bases, and the junction held 7 bases outside the gene matches.

This clonotype occurred a few times. The V call is TRBV27, the J call TRBJ2-5; no reliable D call. The germline gives CDR1 MNHEY, CDR2 SMNVEV (reference sequence). The V end lost 6 bases, the J end lost 8 bases, and 1 base lay between the germline ends. The CDR3 sequence is 8 residues long. The CDR3 protein is CASSTQYF. The CDR3 DNA sequence: TGTGCCAGCAGCACCCAGTACTTC.

In this sample, this clonotype turned up a few times. The V call is TRBV20-1, the J call TRBJ2-5; 7 bases are shared with TRBD1. The CDR3 totals 13 residues. CDR1 is DFQATT, CDR2 SNEGSKA, per germline (reference sequence). V shed 6 bases, J shed 2 bases, and the junction held 6 bases outside the gene matches. The CDR3 DNA sequence: TGCAGTGCCCGGGACAGAAATCAAGAGACCCAGTACTTC. Its protein is CSARDRNQETQYF.

The V call is TRBV7-9, the J call TRBJ2-1; D possibly corresponds to TRBD2 (5 bases). CDR1 is SEHNR and CDR2 is FQNEAQ in the germline V gene (reference sequence). Trimming took off 5 bases at V and 6 bases at J, with 17 bases between the two ends. CDR3 length: 15 amino acids. CDR3 region: CASSPGVAGANEQFF. CDR3 nucleotide sequence: TGTGCCAGCAGCCCTGGGGTGGCGGGCGCCAATGAGCAGTTCTTC.

The V gene is TRBV6-2 or TRBV6-3, the J gene TRBJ2-3; 14 positions match TRBD2. This CDR3 is 17 amino acids long. V was clipped by 2 bases and J by 4 bases; unmatched bases: 5. CDR1 is MNHEY and CDR2 is SVGEGT in the germline V gene. The CDR3 here is CASSYPRLAGGSDTQYF. The CDR3 DNA reads as TGTGCCAGCAGTTACCCGCGACTAGCGGGAGGGTCAGATACGCAGTATTTT.

The V and J genes are TRBV28 and TRBJ2-2; D may be TRBD1 (7 bases). V was shortened by 3 bases and J by 6 bases, with 20 bases between the two germline ends. CDR1 and CDR2 (germline): MDHEN, SYDVKM. The CDR3 runs 17 residues. The CDR3 here is CASSFFPQGGVSGELFF. The CDR3 DNA sequence: TGTGCCAGCAGTTTTTTTCCCCAGGGGGGTGTCTCCGGGGAGCTGTTTTTT.